This entry is about one T cell receptor beta chain. This table comes from immunoSEQ multiplex PCR, and its TCRdb copy is limited to in-frame clones, with some not included. The sample includes some 130,000 clones, roughly nine tenths of them seen just once. The length of the CDR3 is 15 residues. Germline V lookup: CDR1 MNHEY, CDR2 SMNVEV (reference sequence). Trimming removed 5 bases at V and 3 bases at J, with 16 bases between. These data belong to a study of blood T cell repertoires in COVID-19. The specimen was peripheral blood. This chain joins TRBV27 and TRBJ1-1; D perhaps matches TRBD1 (5 bases). The sequence derives from a man aged 55-75 years with COVID-19, enrolled during active disease. CDR3 residues: CASSPWGGGDTEAFF. The CDR3 DNA follows: TGTGCCAGCAGTCCCTGGGGGGGTGGGGACACTGAAGCTTTCTTT.